The 29 T cell receptor beta chains reported below all come from one sample, sequenced in a study of shared clonotypes between healthy human individuals. Here immunoSEQ multiplex PCR was the method, and the copy in TCRdb shows in-frame clones only, minus some. The table shows around 1.4 million clones, with just under 99% occurring only once. The sequenced material came from naive CD4+ T cells sorted from blood. As for subset: CD45RA+ positively selected. The receptors stem from a man between 25 and 39 years old in good health.

The gene calls are TRBV5-1 and TRBJ2-1; possibly TRBD1 or TRBD2 for D (5 bases each). The germline CDR1 and CDR2 sequences are SGHRS and YFSETQ. This CDR3 contains 15 residues. V shed 4 bases and J shed 8 bases, with 19 bases lying between them. Here the CDR3 reads CASSDPSGPGDEQFF. For the CDR3, the DNA is TGCGCCAGCAGCGATCCTTCGGGACCGGGCGATGAGCAGTTCTTC. Drawing the rest from reference TRBV5-1 and TRBJ2-1, the complete variable domain is KAGVTQTPRYLIKTRGQQVTLSCSPISGHRSVSWYQQTPGQGLQFLFEYFSETQRNKGNFPGRFSGRQFSNSRSEMNVSTLELGDSALYLCASSDPSGPGDEQFFGPGTRLTVL.

The chain carries TRBV10-2 and TRBJ2-7, with 9 bases matching TRBD1. In germline, CDR1 is WSHSY, CDR2 SAAADI. Trimming removed 7 bases from V and 6 bases from J; junction bases left unmatched: 7. The CDR3 covers 13 residues. The CDR3, as DNA: TGCGCCAGCACCTCGGACAGGGGAAGCGAGCAGTACTTC. Its protein is CASTSDRGSEQYF.

This chain uses TRBV29-1 with TRBJ2-5, with TRBD1 matching over 8 bases. J lost 2 bases, V lost 4 bases, and 6 bases had no gene match. CDR1 is SQVTM and CDR2 is ANQGSEA in the germline V gene. CDR3 length: 14 amino acids. CDR3 sequence reads: CSVVGQGLQETQYF. The CDR3 DNA is TGCAGCGTTGTTGGACAGGGACTGCAAGAGACCCAGTACTTC.

This clone was recorded only once. The J gene is TRBJ2-7, the V gene TRBV5-4; no reliable D call. This CDR3 region has 15 residues. Germline lookup yields CDR1 SGHNT and CDR2 YYREEE (reference sequence). Trimming removed 0 bases from V and 1 base from J, with 11 bases in between. CDR3 nucleotide sequence: TGTGCCAGCAGCTTGGCCGGGTCGCCATCCTACGAGCAGTACTTC. It encodes CASSLAGSPSYEQYF.

The chain recombines TRBV29-1 with TRBJ2-2; 9 bases align to TRBD2. This CDR3 region has 14 residues. The trim removed 6 bases at V and 5 bases at J, leaving 7 bases unmatched. Per the germline V gene, CDR1 is SQVTM and CDR2 is ANQGSEA. The CDR3 loop reads CSVLAGVVTGELFF. CDR3 bases: TGCAGCGTGTTAGCGGGAGTAGTTACCGGGGAGCTGTTTTTT.

This clone was found once. At the DNA level, this CDR3 is encoded by other sequences in the same sample as well. The DNA for the CDR3 is TGTGCCAGTAGTCGCGGAGGACTCTACGAGCAGTACTTC. Its protein product is CASSRGGLYEQYF. J is TRBJ2-7 and V is TRBV19, with D possibly TRBD2 on 5 matching bases. The V gene's germline CDR1 is LNHDA and CDR2 SQIVND (reference sequence). The CDR3 spans 13 residues. V dropped 5 bases and J dropped 3 bases, with 11 bases sitting between them.

The chain carries TRBV5-5 and TRBJ1-1; D might be TRBD1 (5 bases). V lost 0 bases and J 7 bases, leaving 7 bases between the germline ends. The CDR3 has 12 residues. Germline lookup yields CDR1 SGHKS and CDR2 YYEKEE (reference sequence). CDR3: CASSLGQLEAFF. The CDR3 coding sequence is TGTGCCAGCAGCTTGGGACAGCTTGAAGCTTTCTTT.

About this clone: Other DNA sequences of this sample code for an identical CDR3. V and J are TRBV5-4 and TRBJ1-1, with 7 bases matching TRBD1. Trimming at V came to 4 bases and at J to 1 base, leaving 4 bases not matched to a gene. CDR1 SGHNT and CDR2 YYREEE come from the germline V gene (reference sequence). CDR3 length: 14 amino acids. DNA of the CDR3: TGTGCCAGCAGCCGACAGGGTTCGAACACTGAAGCTTTCTTT. Translating gives CASSRQGSNTEAFF.

This sequence joins TRBV20-1 and TRBJ2-7, with no clear D. The CDR3 is 10 residues long. V was pared by 8 bases and J by 5 bases, with 10 bases between. Germline V gives CDR1 DFQATT, CDR2 SNEGSKA (reference sequence). Here the CDR3 reads CSPKRDEQYF. The CDR3 DNA is TGCAGTCCTAAGCGTGACGAGCAGTACTTC.

This clone was seen once. This chain connects TRBV21-1 to TRBJ2-7; the table's D call, TRBD2, was not checked against the DNA. TRBV21-1 is recorded as a pseudogene. The length of the CDR3 is 20 residues. This CDR3 reads CASSKRYLSSGGLGPYEQYF. CDR3 nucleotides: TGTGCCAGCAGCAAAAGGTACCTCTCTAGTGGTGGACTAGGCCCCTACGAGCAGTACTTC.

The V gene is TRBV10-3, the J gene TRBJ2-5; 7 bases match TRBD1. The V gene end was trimmed by 10 bases and the J gene end by 5 bases; junction bases not matched to a gene: 7. Germline V gene lookup returns CDR1 ENHRY and CDR2 SYGVKD. The CDR3 runs 12 residues. Here the CDR3 reads CATGGRVETQYF. DNA of the CDR3: TGTGCCACAGGGGGTCGGGTCGAGACCCAGTACTTC.

This chain links TRBV5-1 with TRBJ2-1; D gene uncertain. From germline, CDR1 is SGHRS and CDR2 YFSETQ. The CDR3 loop spans 15 amino acids. V lost 5 bases to trimming and J lost 4 bases, with 16 bases between them. The CDR3 nucleotides read TGCGCCAGCAGGGCGCCGGAACAAGAATACAATGAGCAGTTCTTC. Residues: CASRAPEQEYNEQFF. The variable domain in full, completed from reference TRBV5-1 and TRBJ2-1, reads KAGVTQTPRYLIKTRGQQVTLSCSPISGHRSVSWYQQTPGQGLQFLFEYFSETQRNKGNFPGRFSGRQFSNSRSEMNVSTLELGDSALYLCASRAPEQEYNEQFFGPGTRLTVL.

J is TRBJ2-7 and V is TRBV5-1; D not certain. V shed 8 bases and J shed 0 bases, with 15 bases lying between them. Per the germline V gene, CDR1 is SGHRS and CDR2 is YFSETQ. The CDR3 covers 14 residues. For the CDR3, the DNA is TGCGCCAGTTCCGCGTCACCAATCTCCTACGAGCAGTACTTC. Residues: CASSASPISYEQYF.

This chain connects TRBV2 to TRBJ1-1, with 8 bases fitting TRBD1. This CDR3 contains 15 residues. V was pared by 8 bases and J by 1 base, with 9 bases of the junction left unmatched. The germline CDR1 and CDR2 sequences are SNHLY and FYNNEI. CDR3 residues: CASGRTGLGNTEAFF. DNA of the CDR3: TGTGCCAGCGGAAGGACAGGGTTAGGGAACACTGAAGCTTTCTTT.

The chain combines TRBV27 with TRBJ2-1; D ambiguous. Germline-derived CDR1 and CDR2 are MNHEY and SMNVEV (reference sequence). The CDR3 has 15 amino acids. Trimming took 3 bases from V and 0 from J, leaving 9 bases between them. The CDR3 is CASSFKARSYNEQFF. The CDR3 region has the DNA TGTGCCAGCAGTTTTAAAGCGCGCTCCTACAATGAGCAGTTCTTC.

A word on this clone: The junction and the germline gene differ at one end; a read error may be behind it. The sample carries other DNA sequences with the same CDR3. This sequence joins TRBV7-7 and TRBJ2-5, with D possibly TRBD1 on 6 matching bases. Per the germline V gene, CDR1 is SSHAT and CDR2 is FNYEAQ (reference sequence). The CDR3 consists of 13 residues. The CDR3 region has the DNA TGTGCTAGCAGTCCTACAGGGCAAGAGACCCAGTACTTC. Protein sequence: CASSPTGQETQYF.

The J gene is TRBJ2-4, the V gene TRBV5-5; either TRBD1 or TRBD2 may fit D (5 bases each). V was cut by 2 bases and J by 1 base, with 7 bases left in between. Germline values: CDR1 SGHKS, CDR2 YYEKEE (reference sequence). CDR3 size: 14 residues. CDR3 coding DNA: TGTGCCAGCAGCTTAAGGGACGCCAAAAACATTCAGTACTTC. Translating it yields CASSLRDAKNIQYF.

The chain joins TRBV7-9 to TRBJ2-5; TRBD2 aligns across 11 bases. The CDR3 has 18 residues. V lost 8 bases to trimming and J lost 3 bases; unmatched junction nucleotides: 17. Germline V gene lookup returns CDR1 SEHNR and CDR2 FQNEAQ (reference sequence). CDR3 in amino acids: CASHRRLAGKTKEETQYF. For the CDR3, the DNA is TGTGCCAGCCACCGCCGACTAGCGGGAAAGACGAAAGAAGAGACCCAGTACTTC.

The genes are TRBV5-1 and TRBJ2-3; TRBD2 matches 9 bases. Germline loops: CDR1 SGHRS, CDR2 YFSETQ. The V and J ends lost 2 bases and 4 bases, in that order; junction bases with no gene match: 5. CDR3 size: 15 residues. CDR3 sequence (DNA): TGCGCCAGCAGCTTTCGGGCGGGAGGGTCAGATACGCAGTATTTT. This codes for CASSFRAGGSDTQYF. Drawing the rest from reference TRBV5-1 and TRBJ2-3, the complete variable domain is KAGVTQTPRYLIKTRGQQVTLSCSPISGHRSVSWYQQTPGQGLQFLFEYFSETQRNKGNFPGRFSGRQFSNSRSEMNVSTLELGDSALYLCASSFRAGGSDTQYFGPGTRLTVL.

The V gene is TRBV5-1, the J gene TRBJ2-2; 9 bases are a match to TRBD2. V was pared by 5 bases and J by 5 bases, with 7 bases of the junction left unmatched. The length of the CDR3 is 15 residues. Germline assignment: CDR1 SGHRS and CDR2 YFSETQ. The CDR3 sequence is CASRRAGGQTGELFF. The DNA of the CDR3 is TGCGCCAGCAGAAGGGCGGGAGGGCAAACCGGGGAGCTGTTTTTT.

This chain links TRBV6-5 with TRBJ2-3; D not certain. Germline V lookup: CDR1 MNHEY, CDR2 SVGAGI. The CDR3 totals 15 residues. V lost 6 bases and J 1 base, leaving 14 bases between the germline ends. The CDR3 DNA reads TGTGCCAGCAGCCCGAACCCCTCCCGCACAGATACGCAGTATTTT. Translating gives CASSPNPSRTDTQYF.

The rearrangement links TRBV10-3 to TRBJ2-7; D is uncertain. Trimming left V 10 bases short and J 0 bases short, with 13 bases between. The CDR3 is 13 residues long. Germline CDR1 reads ENHRY; CDR2 reads SYGVKD. The CDR3 reads CATTAGFSYEQYF. The CDR3 DNA sequence: TGTGCCACGACGGCCGGGTTCTCCTACGAGCAGTACTTC.

This chain links TRBV11-2 with TRBJ2-2, with D perhaps TRBD1 (5 bases). Germline CDR1 is SGHAT and CDR2 is FQNNGV. This CDR3 contains 15 residues. V was cut by 3 bases and J by 5 bases, with 13 bases left in between. The CDR3 coding sequence is TGTGCCAGCAGCTTGGAAGGGGTCGGGACCGGGGAGCTGTTTTTT. It encodes CASSLEGVGTGELFF.

V and J are TRBV19 and TRBJ2-7; 12 bases fit TRBD2. V trimming: 7 bases; J trimming: 4 bases; junction bases outside the gene matches: 8. From germline, CDR1 is LNHDA and CDR2 SQIVND (reference sequence). The length of the CDR3 is 15 residues. The CDR3 reads CASKTSGSASYEQYF. The CDR3 bases are TGTGCCAGTAAGACTAGCGGGAGTGCTAGTTACGAGCAGTACTTC.

CDR3 sequence reads: CASSLNSGANVLTF. Written as DNA, the CDR3 is TGTGCCAGCAGCTTAAACTCTGGGGCCAACGTCCTGACTTTC. J is TRBJ2-6 and V is TRBV11-2; D gene unclear. The length of the CDR3 is 14 residues. Trimming left V 2 bases short and J 0 bases short, with 2 bases between. Germline V CDR1 and CDR2: SGHAT, FQNNGV. Full variable domain (missing parts from reference TRBV11-2 and TRBJ2-6): EAGVAQSPRYKIIEKRQSVAFWCNPISGHATLYWYQQILGQGPKLLIQFQNNGVVDDSQLPKDRFSAERLKGVDSTLKIQPAKLEDSAVYLCASSLNSGANVLTFGAGSRLTVL.

The chain is built from TRBV28 and TRBJ2-7; possibly TRBD1 for D (6 bases). CDR1 and CDR2 (germline): MDHEN, SYDVKM. The CDR3 has 14 residues. V lost 6 bases, J lost 4 bases, and 16 bases lay in between. This chain's CDR3 is CASSPVGAIYEQYF. Written as DNA, the CDR3 is TGTGCCAGCAGCCCTGTGGGGGCAATTTACGAGCAGTACTTC.

V usage is TRBV19 and J usage is TRBJ2-7; D may be TRBD1 (5 bases). Germline lookup yields CDR1 LNHDA and CDR2 SQIVND (reference sequence). The CDR3 consists of 14 residues. The V end lost 1 base, the J end lost 3 bases, and 10 bases lay between the germline ends. CDR3 coding DNA: TGTGCCAGTAGTATAGCCCCGACAGTCTACGAGCAGTACTTC. It translates to CASSIAPTVYEQYF.

The chain uses TRBV29-1 and TRBJ2-7, with 8 positions matching TRBD2. V gave up 5 bases and J gave up 2 bases; unmatched junction bases: 2. The CDR3 has 12 amino acids. The germline CDR1 and CDR2 sequences are SQVTM and ANQGSEA. The CDR3 spells CSVLSGAYEQYF. As DNA, the CDR3 is TGCAGCGTTCTTAGCGGGGCCTACGAGCAGTACTTC.

The rearrangement joins TRBV5-1 to TRBJ2-7, with a weak D call TRBD1 (6 bases). CDR1 is SGHRS and CDR2 is YFSETQ in the germline V gene. CDR3 length: 14 residues. V was clipped by 4 bases and J by 2 bases, with 13 bases between them. Written as DNA, the CDR3 is TGCGCCAGCAGCCCACAGGGTGGCACCTACGAGCAGTACTTC. Translated, it gives CASSPQGGTYEQYF. Filled out from reference TRBV5-1 and TRBJ2-7, the complete variable domain reads KAGVTQTPRYLIKTRGQQVTLSCSPISGHRSVSWYQQTPGQGLQFLFEYFSETQRNKGNFPGRFSGRQFSNSRSEMNVSTLELGDSALYLCASSPQGGTYEQYFGPGTRLTVT.